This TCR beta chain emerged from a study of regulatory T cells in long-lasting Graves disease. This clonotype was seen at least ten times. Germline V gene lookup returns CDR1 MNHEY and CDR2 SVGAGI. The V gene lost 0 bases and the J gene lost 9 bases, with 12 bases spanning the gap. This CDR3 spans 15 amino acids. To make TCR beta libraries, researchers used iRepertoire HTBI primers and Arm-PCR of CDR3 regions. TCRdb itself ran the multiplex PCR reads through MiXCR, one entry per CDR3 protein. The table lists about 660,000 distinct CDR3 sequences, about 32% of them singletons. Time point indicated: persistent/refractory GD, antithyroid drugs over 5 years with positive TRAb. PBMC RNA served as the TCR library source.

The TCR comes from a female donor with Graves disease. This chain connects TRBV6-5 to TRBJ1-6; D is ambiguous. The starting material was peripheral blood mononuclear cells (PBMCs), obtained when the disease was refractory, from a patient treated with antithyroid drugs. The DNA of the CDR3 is TGTGCCAGCAGTTACTCGAATAGGATGGCTTCACCCCTCCACTTT. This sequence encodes CASSYSNRMASPLHF.